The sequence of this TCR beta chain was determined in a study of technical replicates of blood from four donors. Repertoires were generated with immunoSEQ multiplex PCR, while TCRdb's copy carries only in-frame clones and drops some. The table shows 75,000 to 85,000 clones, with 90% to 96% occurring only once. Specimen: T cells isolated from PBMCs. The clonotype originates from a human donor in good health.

The CDR3, as DNA: TGTGCCAGCAGTGCCTTTCAGTACGGGGACAGGGGAGAGACCCAGTACTTC. Its protein product is CASSAFQYGDRGETQYF. The rearrangement links TRBV2 to TRBJ2-5, with 10 bases identical to TRBD1. The J segment lost 4 bases and the V segment lost 4 bases, leaving 12 bases of the junction unmatched. Germline CDR1 is SNHLY and CDR2 is FYNNEI. CDR3 length: 17 residues.